This paragraph covers one T cell receptor beta chain sequence. Its antigen is still unknown. Mismatch with germline at one junction end may stem from a read error. This sample stems from a study of cytomegalovirus exposure and HLA in healthy donors. The study, taken as a whole, reports: Researchers counted 164 TCR beta chains as cytomegalovirus-associated.

Donors were drawn from the approximately 130-subject validation cohort, separate from the approximately 620-subject first cohort. The table came from immunoSEQ multiplex PCR; TCRdb's copy has only in-frame clones and leaves some out. This table has roughly 60,000 clones, about 95% appearing once. The sequence derives from a woman aged 18-29 years in good health and CMV-seronegative. Sequences were obtained from PBMCs.

The CDR3 protein is CASSESGLAGGPPVF. CDR3 in DNA: TGCGCCAGCAGTGAGTCGGGGCTAGCGGGAGGGCCCCCGGTCTTC. The chain links TRBV10-1 to TRBJ2-1; 12 bases are shared with TRBD2. Germline CDR1 WNHNN, CDR2 SYGVQD (reference sequence). The CDR3 covers 15 residues.